One and the same sample provided the 4 T cell receptor beta chains below, sequenced in a study of Graves' ophthalmopathy and Graves' hyperthyroidism. CDR3 regions of TCR beta were amplified from RNA transcripts. HTBI primers were employed in first-round RT-PCR, then a second-round multiplex PCR followed. In TCRdb, the multiplex PCR reads were re-called with MiXCR into one record per CDR3 protein. The data contain over 500,000 distinct CDR3 sequences, 22% of them singletons. The sequencing input was peripheral blood. These receptors were collected from a woman aged 18-29 years with stable Graves' hyperthyroidism. Some clones in this sample may be carry-over from other donors' samples.

This chain connects TRBV30 to TRBJ2-7, with TRBD1 as a possible D gene (6 bases). The V gene lost 6 bases and the J gene lost 3 bases, with 9 bases spanning the gap. This CDR3 has 11 amino acids. The germline V gene has CDR1 GTSNPN and CDR2 SVGIG (reference sequence). The CDR3 is CACGTNYEQYF. Here the CDR3 DNA reads TGTGCCTGCGGGACAAACTACGAGCAGTACTTC.

This clonotype showed up many times. This rearrangement joins TRBV12-3 or TRBV12-4 to TRBJ1-2; 7 bases align to TRBD1. This CDR3 has 14 amino acids. The trim removed 5 bases at V and 8 bases at J, leaving 11 bases unmatched. The CDR3 DNA is TGTGCCAGCAGTCACCGACAGGGAATCGGGGGCTACACCTTC. It specifies CASSHRQGIGGYTF.

Only a few counts were recorded for this clonotype. The rearrangement joins TRBV2 to TRBJ1-1; no reliable D call. This CDR3 spans 14 amino acids. CDR1 and CDR2 (germline): SNHLY, FYNNEI. The V and J ends lost 5 bases and 4 bases respectively, with 14 bases between them. The CDR3 spells CASSPVGWATEAFF. The CDR3, as DNA: TGTGCCAGCAGTCCCGTTGGGTGGGCCACTGAAGCTTTCTTT.

This clonotype was seen many times. Just one base apart from a much larger clone, this may be a read error. J is TRBJ1-2 and V is TRBV29-1; D is ambiguous. The CDR3 loop spans 11 amino acids. Trimming took 7 bases from V and 5 from J, leaving 11 bases between them. Germline V CDR1 and CDR2: SQVTM, ANQGSEA. The CDR3 DNA sequence: TGCAGCGGATGGACTGGGTATGGCTACACCTTC. Protein product: CSGWTGYGYTF.